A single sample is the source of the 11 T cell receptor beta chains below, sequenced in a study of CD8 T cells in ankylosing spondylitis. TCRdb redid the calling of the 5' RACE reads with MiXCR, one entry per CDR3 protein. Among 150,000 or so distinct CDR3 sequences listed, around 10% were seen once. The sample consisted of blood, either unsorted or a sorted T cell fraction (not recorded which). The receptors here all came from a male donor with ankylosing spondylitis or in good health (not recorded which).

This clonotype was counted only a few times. This CDR3 is CASSQDRTASQPQHF. CDR3 nucleotide sequence: TGTGCCAGCAGCCAAGATCGCACAGCTTCTCAGCCCCAGCATTTT. The chain links TRBV3-1 to TRBJ1-5; no definite D call. Trimming took off 0 bases at V and 6 bases at J, with 12 bases between the two ends. The germline V gene encodes CDR1 LGHDT and CDR2 YNNKEL (reference sequence). The CDR3 runs 15 residues. The whole variable domain, filled in from reference TRBV3-1 and TRBJ1-5, reads DTAVSQTPKYLVTQMGNDKSIKCEQNLGHDTMYWYKQDSKKFLKIMFSYNNKELIINETVPNRFSPKSPDKAHLNLHINSLELGDSAVYFCASSQDRTASQPQHFGDGTRLSIL.

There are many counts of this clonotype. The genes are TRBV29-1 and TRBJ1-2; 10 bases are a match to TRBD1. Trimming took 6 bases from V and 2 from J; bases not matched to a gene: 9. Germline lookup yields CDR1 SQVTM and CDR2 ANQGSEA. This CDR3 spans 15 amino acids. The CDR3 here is CSVGGQGVRNYGYTF. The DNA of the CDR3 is TGCAGCGTCGGCGGACAGGGGGTTAGGAACTATGGCTACACCTTC. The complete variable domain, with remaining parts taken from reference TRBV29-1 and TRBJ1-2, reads SAVISQKPSRDICQRGTSLTIQCQVDSQVTMMFWYRQQPGQSLTLIATANQGSEATYESGFVIDKFPISRPNLTFSTLTVSNMSPEDSSIYLCSVGGQGVRNYGYTFGSGTRLTVV.

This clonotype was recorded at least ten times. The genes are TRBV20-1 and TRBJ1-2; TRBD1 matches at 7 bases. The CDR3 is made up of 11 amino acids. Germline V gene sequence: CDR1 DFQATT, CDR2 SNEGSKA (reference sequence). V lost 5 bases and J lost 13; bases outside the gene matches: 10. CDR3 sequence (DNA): TGCAGTGCTCCCAGACAGGGCCCTTCCACCTTC. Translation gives CSAPRQGPSTF.

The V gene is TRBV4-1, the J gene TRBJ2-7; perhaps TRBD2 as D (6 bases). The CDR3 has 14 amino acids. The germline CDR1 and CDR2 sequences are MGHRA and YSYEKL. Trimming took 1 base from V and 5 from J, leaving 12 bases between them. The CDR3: CASSQGRQRDEQYF. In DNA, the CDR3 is TGCGCCAGCAGCCAAGGGCGACAGCGGGACGAGCAGTACTTC.

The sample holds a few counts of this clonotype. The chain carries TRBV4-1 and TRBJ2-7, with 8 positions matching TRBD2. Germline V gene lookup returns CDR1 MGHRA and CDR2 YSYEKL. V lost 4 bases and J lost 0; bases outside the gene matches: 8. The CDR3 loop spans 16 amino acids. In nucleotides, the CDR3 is TGCGCCAGCAGCCGAGAACTAGCGGCTAACTCCTACGAGCAGTACTTC. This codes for CASSRELAANSYEQYF.

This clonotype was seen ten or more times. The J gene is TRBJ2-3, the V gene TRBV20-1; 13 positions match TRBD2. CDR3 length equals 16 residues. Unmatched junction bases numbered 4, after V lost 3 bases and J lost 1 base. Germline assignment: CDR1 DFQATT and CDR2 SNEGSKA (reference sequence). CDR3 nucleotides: TGCAGTGCTAGGCGGGGACTAGCGGGGCGCACAGATACGCAGTATTTT. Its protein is CSARRGLAGRTDTQYF.

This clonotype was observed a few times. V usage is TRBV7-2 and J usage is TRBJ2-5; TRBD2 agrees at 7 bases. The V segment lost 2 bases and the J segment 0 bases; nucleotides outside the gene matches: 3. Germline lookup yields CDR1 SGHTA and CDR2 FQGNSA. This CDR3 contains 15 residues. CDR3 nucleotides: TGTGCCAGCAGCTTAACAGCGGGGTACCAAGAGACCCAGTACTTC. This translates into CASSLTAGYQETQYF. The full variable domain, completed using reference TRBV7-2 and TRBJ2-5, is GAGVSQSPSNKVTEKGKDVELRCDPISGHTALYWYRQSLGQGLEFLIYFQGNSAPDKSGLPSDRFSAERTGGSVSTLTIQRTQQEDSAVYLCASSLTAGYQETQYFGPGTRLLVL.

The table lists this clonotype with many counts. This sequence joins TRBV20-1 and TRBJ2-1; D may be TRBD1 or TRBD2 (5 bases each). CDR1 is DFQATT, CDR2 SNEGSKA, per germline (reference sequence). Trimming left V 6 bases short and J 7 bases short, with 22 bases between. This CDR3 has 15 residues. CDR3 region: CSAIDPGRGGNEQFF. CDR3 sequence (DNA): TGCAGTGCCATAGATCCTGGACGGGGCGGGAATGAGCAGTTCTTC.

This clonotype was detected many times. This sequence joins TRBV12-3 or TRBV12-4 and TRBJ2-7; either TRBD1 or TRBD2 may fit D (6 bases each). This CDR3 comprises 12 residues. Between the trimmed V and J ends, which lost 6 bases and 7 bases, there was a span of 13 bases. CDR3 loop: CASRRDTLEQYF. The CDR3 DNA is TGTGCCAGCAGGCGGGACACCTTGGAGCAGTACTTC.

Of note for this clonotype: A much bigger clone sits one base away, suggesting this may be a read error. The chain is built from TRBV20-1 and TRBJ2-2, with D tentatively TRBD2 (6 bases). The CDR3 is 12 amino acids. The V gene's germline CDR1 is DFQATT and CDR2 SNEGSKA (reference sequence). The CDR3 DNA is TGCAGTGCTGAACGTACAGGCGGGGCGCTGTTTTTT. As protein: CSAERTGGALFF.

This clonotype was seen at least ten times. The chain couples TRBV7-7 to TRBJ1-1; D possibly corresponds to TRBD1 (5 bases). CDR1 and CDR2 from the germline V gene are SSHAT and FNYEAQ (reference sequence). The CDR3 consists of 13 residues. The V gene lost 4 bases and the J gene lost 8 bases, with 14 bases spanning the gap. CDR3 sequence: CASSSGLKGEAFF. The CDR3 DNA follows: TGTGCCAGCAGCTCGGGACTGAAGGGGGAAGCTTTCTTT.